The 9 T cell receptor beta chains below come from one sample, sequenced in a study of human T cells and chemical hapten exposure (dated by TCRdb to the early 2020s). This specimen's time point label, per the study, means: patch test 3, about 24 weeks after DPC sensitization. The sample's treatment or condition label, in plain terms: therapeutic diphenylcyclopropenone sensitization with weekly scalp DPC. Libraries were constructed by RACE. Sequencer: NextSeq 500. The raw public data were reprocessed by TCRdb itself: fastp quality trimming at Q25, MiXCR clonotype calling, in-frame beta chains only. Rows are unified per CDR3 protein, each entry keeping the most common DNA and genes. The sample includes 90,000 to 140,000 distinct CDR3 sequences, with around 35% observed a single time. The ten largest clonotypes hold 2.5% to 3% of the sample. This sample comprised whole blood, obtained in connection with sensitization to the hapten diphenylcyclopropenone (DPC). The source of these receptors is a man in his forties with alopecia areata. Some clones in this sample may be carry-over from other donors' samples.

This chain connects TRBV20-1 to TRBJ2-2; D remains unclear. Germline CDR1 reads DFQATT; CDR2 reads SNEGSKA (reference sequence). The V end lost 6 bases, the J end lost 0 bases, and 17 bases lay between the germline ends. There are 16 residues in the CDR3. CDR3 sequence reads: CSASRARNSNTGELFF. DNA for the CDR3: TGCAGTGCCTCTAGGGCGAGAAACTCGAACACCGGGGAGCTGTTTTTT.

This chain joins TRBV30 and TRBJ1-6; 9 nucleotides agree with TRBD1. CDR1 and CDR2 from the germline V gene are GTSNPN and SVGIG (reference sequence). J lost 10 bases, V lost 4 bases, and 8 bases had no gene match. CDR3 length equals 14 residues. The CDR3 spells CAWTPTGGGSPLHF. CDR3 DNA: TGTGCCTGGACACCCACAGGGGGCGGGTCACCCCTCCACTTT.

Written as DNA, the CDR3 is TGTGCCAGCAGCCAAGACCCGGCCCGGGGCGGTGATACGCAGTATTTT. It codes for CASSQDPARGGDTQYF. The genes are TRBV3-1 and TRBJ2-3, with D perhaps given as TRBD1 or TRBD2 (5 bases each). V gave up 0 bases and J gave up 6 bases, with 16 bases separating them. CDR1 LGHDT and CDR2 YNNKEL come from the germline V gene (reference sequence). This CDR3 spans 16 amino acids.

In this sample, this clonotype turned up a few times. V gene TRBV10-3 combines with J gene TRBJ2-7, with TRBD1 identical over 10 bases. The CDR3 sequence is 14 residues long. Looked up from germline, CDR1 is ENHRY and CDR2 is SYGVKD. V lost 7 bases and J lost 5; bases outside the gene matches: 8. CDR3 residues: CAITPGTGDHEQYF. Here the CDR3 DNA reads TGTGCCATCACCCCCGGGACAGGGGACCACGAGCAGTACTTC.

The sample holds a few counts of this clonotype. V gene TRBV27 combines with J gene TRBJ2-1; D remains ambiguous. This CDR3 region has 10 residues. Germline V gene lookup returns CDR1 MNHEY and CDR2 SMNVEV (reference sequence). The V and J ends lost 2 bases and 10 bases respectively, with 3 bases between them. The CDR3 protein is CASSLREQFF. The CDR3 DNA sequence: TGTGCCAGCAGTTTAAGGGAGCAGTTCTTC.

The V call is TRBV12-3 or TRBV12-4, the J call TRBJ2-7; D unclear. The CDR3 has 14 amino acids. Trimming left V 2 bases short and J 2 bases short, with 10 bases between. DNA of the CDR3: TGTGCCAGCAGTTTATACAGCCAAGCCTACGAGCAGTACTTC. The encoded protein is CASSLYSQAYEQYF.

The chain links TRBV11-1 to TRBJ2-7; D remains unclear. The V end was cut by 8 bases, the J end by 0 bases, with 14 bases between. Germline CDR1 is SGHAT and CDR2 is FQDESV (reference sequence). The CDR3 sequence is 14 residues long. CDR3 in amino acids: CASYTDNYSYEQYV. DNA of the CDR3: TGTGCCAGCTATACAGATAACTACTCCTACGAGCAGTACGTC.

V and J are TRBV5-5 and TRBJ2-5; TRBD2 agrees at 12 bases. There are 16 residues in the CDR3. Germline loops: CDR1 SGHKS, CDR2 YYEKEE (reference sequence). The V segment lost 1 base and the J segment 2 bases; nucleotides outside the gene matches: 3. Here the CDR3 reads CASSLILAGGQETQYF. DNA of the CDR3: TGTGCCAGCAGCTTGATCCTAGCGGGAGGGCAAGAGACCCAGTACTTC.

Only a few counts were recorded for this clonotype. V gene TRBV6-2 or TRBV6-3 combines with J gene TRBJ1-1; D is undetermined. The germline V gene encodes CDR1 MNHEY and CDR2 SVGEGT. This CDR3 contains 13 residues. V gave up 6 bases and J gave up 4 bases, with 12 bases separating them. Here the CDR3 reads CASRKIWGTEAFF. The CDR3 region has the DNA TGTGCCAGCAGGAAGATATGGGGCACTGAAGCTTTCTTT.